This record concerns one T cell receptor (beta chain) sequence. Its target is not known. The PCR was carried out with 60 Vbeta primers and 13 Jbeta primers. Using immunoSEQ multiplex PCR, the repertoire was profiled, and TCRdb retains in-frame clones only, with some absent. This sample has around 200,000 clones, with around 74% found just once. This entry is derived from a study of cytomegalovirus exposure and HLA in healthy donors. V lost 6 bases and J lost 10; bases outside the gene matches: 5. Germline lookup yields CDR1 SNHLY and CDR2 FYNNEI. This CDR3 is 13 amino acids long. General study findings and limits: Presence/absence analyses rested on an assumption that sequencing depth was roughly uniform across donors.

J is TRBJ1-6 and V is TRBV2; 8 bases map to TRBD1. The sequencing sample was made of PBMCs. This TCR came from a female donor in good health and CMV-seronegative. The DNA for the CDR3 is TGTGCCAGCAGGGGGACAGGCGGCTCACCCCTCCACTTT. Amino acid sequence: CASRGTGGSPLHF.